This record covers a single TCR beta chain. Data came from immunoSEQ multiplex PCR; TCRdb stores just in-frame clones and leaves some out. The sample yields around 700,000 clones, under 80% seen once. The data derive from a study of shared clonotypes between healthy human individuals. The J segment lost 5 bases and the V segment lost 4 bases, leaving 15 bases of the junction unmatched. The CDR3 is 19 residues long. Germline V gene data show CDR1 as MNHEY and CDR2 as SMNVEV (reference sequence). This TCR was recovered from a woman aged 25-40 years in good health. The J gene is TRBJ2-5, the V gene TRBV27; TRBD2 aligns across 14 bases. The sequencing input was memory CD4+ T cells sorted from blood. The subset denotes: CD45RA-negative fraction. The CDR3 reads CASSSLQGLAGEVGETQYF. The CDR3, as DNA: TGTGCCAGCAGTTCCCTCCAGGGACTAGCGGGAGAGGTGGGGGAGACCCAGTACTTC.